This record looks at one T cell receptor (beta chain) sequence and its context. This CDR3 is missing its conserved last phenylalanine or tryptophan, likely due to a read error. Extraction also yielded germline DNA, while blood RNA was obtained from unsorted whole blood. Surgery was preceded by the collection of approximately 4.2 milliliters of peripheral blood. From around 520 ng of total RNA, TCR beta-specific cDNA was reverse-transcribed using a constant-region primer. What produced the TCR beta libraries was three nested multiplex PCR rounds using slightly modified ARM-PCR. Researchers ran the first two PCR rounds for approximately 10 cycles each with TRBV1-TRBV30 forward primers and a C-beta reverse primer. TCRdb itself ran the multiplex PCR reads through MiXCR, one entry per CDR3 protein. The sample has hundreds of thousands of distinct CDR3 sequences, about 50% seen once. This entry belongs to a study of tumor-infiltrating lymphocytes in primary liver carcinoma.

The length of the CDR3 is 14 residues. Unmatched junction bases numbered 10, after V lost 4 bases and J lost 10 bases. CDR1 is LGHNT, CDR2 FRNRAP, per germline. This chain connects TRBV12-5 to TRBJ2-1; 7 bases are a match to TRBD2. This receptor was taken from a woman aged 30 to 39 with primary liver carcinoma and hepatitis B virus infection. The sample taken for sequencing was peripheral blood. CDR3 sequence reads: CASGSPLGRGEQFS. The CDR3 DNA reads as TGTGCTAGTGGTTCACCCCTCGGGCGGGGGGAGCAGTTCTCC.